A selection of T cell receptor beta chains follows, all from one sample in a study of T cell responses to AZD1222 COVID-19 vaccine. Assay used: immunoSEQ multiplex PCR; TCRdb lists only in-frame clones, some missing. The sample lists 200,000 or so clones; approximately 94% were seen once. Sequenced here: peripheral blood, sampled on day 0 of AZD1222 vaccination. Every receptor here comes from an adult in good health. The CDR3 runs from the conserved cysteine through the conserved F or W. Fields, in order: J gene, clone size, D gene, V gene, CDR3 length, CDR3 DNA, CDR3 protein. A D gene is named only where the DNA matches it firmly. Only some rows state a clone size, as once, few, many or a class for expanded clones.

j_gene: TRBJ2-7
abundance: NA
d_gene: NA
v_gene: TRBV11-2
len: 14
CDR3nt: TGTGCCAGCAGCTTAGATCTTGGCACCTACGAGCAGTACTTC
CDR3aa: CASSLDLGTYEQYF

j_gene: TRBJ1-2
abundance: NA
d_gene: NA
v_gene: TRBV2
len: 15
CDR3nt: TGTGCCAGCACCGGGGAAGGGGACGTAGACTATGGCTACACCTTC
CDR3aa: CASTGEGDVDYGYTF

j_gene: TRBJ1-2
abundance: NA
d_gene: TRBD1
v_gene: TRBV24-1
len: 15
CDR3nt: TGTGCCACCAGTGATCCGGGACAGGGTTACTATGGCTACACCTTC
CDR3aa: CATSDPGQGYYGYTF

j_gene: TRBJ2-1
abundance: NA
d_gene: TRBD2
v_gene: TRBV7-3
len: 15
CDR3nt: TGTGCCAGCAGCCAGGCTAGCGGGGACTACAATGAGCAGTTCTTC
CDR3aa: CASSQASGDYNEQFF

j_gene: TRBJ2-7
abundance: NA
d_gene: NA
v_gene: TRBV4-1
len: 13
CDR3nt: TGCGCCAGCAGTCCTCGTCTGGGCTACGAGCAGTACTTC
CDR3aa: CASSPRLGYEQYF

j_gene: TRBJ2-1
abundance: NA
d_gene: NA
v_gene: TRBV5-6
len: 15
CDR3nt: TGTGCCAGCAGCTTGTCGTGGGGGGCTTACAATGAGCAGTTCTTC
CDR3aa: CASSLSWGAYNEQFF

j_gene: TRBJ2-5
abundance: NA
d_gene: TRBD2
v_gene: TRBV7-3
len: 18
CDR3nt: TGTGCCAGCAGCTTATTTCCGGAGGTGAGACTACCGGGGGGGACCCAGTACTTC
CDR3aa: CASSLFPEVRLPGGTQYF

j_gene: TRBJ2-1
abundance: NA
d_gene: TRBD1
v_gene: TRBV6-5
len: 15
CDR3nt: TGTGCCAGCAGCCACAGGGACAGGGGATACAATGAGCAGTTCTTC
CDR3aa: CASSHRDRGYNEQFF

j_gene: TRBJ2-3
abundance: NA
d_gene: TRBD2
v_gene: TRBV7-2
len: 16
CDR3nt: TGTGCCAGCAGCTTAGTTGGACGGGAGGCACCAGATACGCAGTATTTT
CDR3aa: CASSLVGREAPDTQYF

j_gene: TRBJ1-1
abundance: NA
d_gene: NA
v_gene: TRBV6-6
len: 16
CDR3nt: TGTGCCAGCAGTTACGCGGGGGCAGGGGTCGCCACTGAAGCTTTCTTT
CDR3aa: CASSYAGAGVATEAFF

j_gene: TRBJ1-4
abundance: once
d_gene: TRBD1
v_gene: TRBV2
len: 15
CDR3nt: TGTGCCAGCAACCCTTATTCAGGGGGAAAGGAAAAACTGTTTTTT
CDR3aa: CASNPYSGGKEKLFF